The clone carrying this TCR beta chain appeared many times. The antigen remains unidentified. V lost 4 bases to trimming and J lost 3 bases; unmatched junction nucleotides: 5. Germline V lookup: CDR1 DFQATT, CDR2 SNEGSKA (reference sequence). The CDR3 is 14 amino acids. The data derive from a study of T cell repertoires in cytomegalovirus infection. Findings and caveats of the study: Dominating the ex vivo response were TCR beta clonotypes that were CMV-specific and HLA-C-restricted.

One entry per CDR3 protein, called by TCRdb with MiXCR from the reads. The sample contains roughly 280,000 distinct CDR3 sequences, roughly 15% of which appear only once. The sequence was collected from a human donor in good health (CMV status not recorded). Some clones in this sample may be carry-over from other donors' samples. Sequenced: PBMCs. V usage is TRBV20-1 and J usage is TRBJ2-7, with 11 bases identical to TRBD2. This CDR3 is CSATGTSGFYEQYF. For the CDR3, the DNA is TGCAGTGCTACAGGGACTAGCGGATTCTACGAGCAGTACTTC.